This is a list of T cell receptor beta chains from one sample in a study of CD8+ T cells in alopecia areata. The method was immunoSEQ multiplex PCR; TCRdb's version includes in-frame clones alone and lacks a portion of them. The sample records 190,000 or so clones, about three fifths being singletons. The material sequenced was CD8+ T cells sorted from blood, taken at week 24, from a patient treated with tofacitinib. The receptors derive from a human donor with alopecia areata. Each CDR3 is given with its conserved first and last residue. D genes are given only for firm matches. Expanded clones are given a class, and other clones once, few, many or no size at all.

-	TRBV12-5	-	TRBJ1-6	CASGLLPTGQNNSPLHF	TGTGCTAGTGGTTTGCTCCCCACTGGACAGAATAATTCACCCCTCCACTTT
-	TRBV5-6	-	TRBJ2-2	CASSPDVGLGELFF	TGTGCCAGCAGCCCAGATGTCGGGTTGGGGGAGCTGTTTTTT
-	TRBV29-1	-	TRBJ2-1	CSVDRGHDEQFF	TGCAGCGTTGACAGGGGTCATGATGAGCAGTTCTTC
-	TRBV7-9	TRBD2	TRBJ2-5	CASSGLAGLETQYF	TGTGCCAGCAGCGGACTAGCGGGATTGGAGACCCAGTACTTC
-	TRBV5-4	TRBD1	TRBJ2-7	CASSLGQGGYEQYF	TGTGCCAGCAGCTTGGGACAGGGGGGGTACGAGCAGTACTTC
once	TRBV5-6	-	TRBJ2-3	CASSPNHRRFTDTQYF	TGTGCCAGCAGCCCAAACCACAGGAGGTTCACAGATACGCAGTATTTT
-	TRBV9	-	TRBJ2-7	CASSGGHGYEQYF	TGTGCCAGCAGCGGGGGTCACGGCTACGAGCAGTACTTC
-	TRBV29-1	-	TRBJ2-2	CSVSGTQNTGELFF	TGCAGCGTATCCGGGACCCAGAACACCGGGGAGCTGTTTTTT
-	TRBV19	-	TRBJ2-1	CASSLTTNNEQFF	TGTGCCAGTAGTCTTACGACGAACAATGAGCAGTTCTTC
-	TRBV5-6	TRBD1	TRBJ2-2	CASSFGQGALTGELFF	TGTGCCAGCAGCTTTGGGCAGGGGGCCCTCACCGGGGAGCTGTTTTTT
-	TRBV5-1	TRBD1	TRBJ1-2	CASSWGIGQDYGYTF	TGCGCCAGCAGCTGGGGGATAGGACAGGACTATGGCTACACCTTC
-	TRBV6-1	-	TRBJ2-5	CASSDRGWSGAQYF	TGTGCCAGCAGTGATCGTGGATGGAGTGGGGCCCAGTACTTC
once	TRBV9	-	TRBJ2-3	CASSVRLATSTDTQYF	TGTGCCAGCAGCGTACGCCTAGCTACTAGCACAGATACGCAGTATTTT
-	TRBV6-1	TRBD1	TRBJ1-1	CASRQGAEAFF	TGTGCCAGCAGACAGGGGGCCGAAGCTTTCTTT
-	TRBV7-6	-	TRBJ2-1	CASSSTGRPYNEQFF	TGTGCCAGCAGCTCAACAGGGAGACCCTACAATGAGCAGTTCTTC
-	TRBV7-9	TRBD1	TRBJ1-1	CASRRQGNTEAFF	TGTGCCAGCAGAAGACAGGGGAACACTGAAGCTTTCTTT
-	TRBV7-2	-	TRBJ2-1	CASSWEENSYNEQFF	TGTGCCAGCAGCTGGGAAGAGAACTCCTACAATGAGCAGTTCTTC
-	TRBV29-1	TRBD1	TRBJ1-2	CRAGEGASYGYTF	TGCAGGGCCGGGGAGGGGGCCTCCTATGGCTACACCTTC
few	TRBV29-1	-	TRBJ1-2	CSVETSGGAFSYGYTF	TGCAGCGTTGAAACGTCGGGGGGCGCCTTCTCATATGGCTACACCTTC
few	TRBV4-3	TRBD2	TRBJ2-7	CASSQDRGLAGDYEQYF	TGCGCCAGCAGCCAAGATAGGGGACTAGCGGGGGACTACGAGCAGTACTTC
-	TRBV29-1	TRBD1	TRBJ2-1	CSVEDEIAGGSYNEQFF	TGCAGCGTTGAAGATGAAATTGCAGGGGGCTCCTACAATGAGCAGTTCTTC
few	TRBV5-1	TRBD1	TRBJ1-1	CASSLGQGPTEAFF	TGCGCCAGCAGCTTGGGACAGGGGCCCACTGAAGCTTTCTTT
few	TRBV4-1	-	TRBJ1-1	CASSQIGGENTEAFF	TGCGCCAGCAGCCAAATCGGTGGGGAAAACACTGAAGCTTTCTTT
-	TRBV2	TRBD1	TRBJ2-3	CASSARRQGIDTQYF	TGTGCCAGCAGTGCGAGAAGACAGGGAATAGATACGCAGTATTTT
-	TRBV5-1	-	TRBJ1-1	CASSFRRGVNTEAFF	TGCGCCAGCAGCTTCCGCAGGGGCGTGAACACTGAAGCTTTCTTT
few	TRBV13	-	TRBJ2-4	CASSPPGQQNIQYF	TGTGCCAGCAGCCCCCCGGGACAACAAAACATTCAGTACTTC
few	TRBV10-2	-	TRBJ2-3	CASSERDTQYF	TGCGCCAGCAGTGAGAGGGATACGCAGTATTTT
few	TRBV5-6	TRBD1	TRBJ1-1	CASSSVGGQVDTEAFF	TGTGCCAGCAGCTCCGTGGGTGGACAGGTAGACACTGAAGCTTTCTTT
-	TRBV4-2	-	TRBJ2-7	CASSSDGGAYEQYF	TGTGCCAGCAGCTCTGATGGGGGTGCCTACGAGCAGTACTTC
-	TRBV9	TRBD1	TRBJ1-2	CASSVTGKRGYTF	TGTGCCAGCAGCGTGACAGGGAAGAGAGGCTACACCTTC
-	TRBV29-1	TRBD1	TRBJ2-3	CSVEFEDRAWTDTQYF	TGCAGCGTCGAGTTCGAGGACAGGGCCTGGACAGATACGCAGTATTTT